This TCR beta chain was obtained from a study of human T cells and chemical hapten exposure. Within the library, unique molecular identifiers were attached to each individual cDNA molecule. Per the authors' pipeline: Samples contained a median of roughly 93,000 TCRs, with a range of about 23,224 to 700,000. One entry per CDR3 protein, called by TCRdb with MiXCR from the 5' RACE reads. The V and J calls, along with clone size, are taken from TCRdb and not from the paper's own processing. The sample lists 110,000 or so distinct CDR3 sequences, 19% occurring once. The sample holds a few counts of this clonotype. It was unfractionated whole blood from which total RNA was extracted. With 10 bases removed from V and 2 bases from J, the gap between germline ends came to 12 bases. This CDR3 comprises 12 residues. The germline V gene has CDR1 MNHEY and CDR2 SVGAGI.

This clonotype was obtained from a human donor in good health. This rearrangement joins TRBV6-5 to TRBJ2-7; D not certain. The CDR3 nucleotides are TGTGCCAACAGAGCAACAGCCTACGAGCAGTACTTC. This gives the protein CANRATAYEQYF.